The source of this TCR beta chain is a study of T-cell memory formation after mild COVID-19. With 6 bases clipped from V and 6 bases from J, the junction kept 12 bases outside the gene matches. The V gene's germline CDR1 is GTSNPN and CDR2 SVGIG (reference sequence). The CDR3 has 15 amino acids. Study-wide results and limits: The study found balanced CD4/CD8 in clones contracting day 15 to 85 and a CD4+ lean in later expanders. Contracting CD4+ clones lay largely in CM and EM, with CD8+ ones residing in EMRA.

Constant-segment primers served in 5'RACE that generated TCR alpha and TCR beta cDNA libraries bearing sample barcodes and UMIs. TCRdb used MiXCR to reprocess the 5' RACE reads, holding one entry per CDR3 protein. There are approximately 210,000 distinct CDR3 sequences in the sample; around 30% occur only once, and approximately 10% lies in the top ten. This clonotype was observed a few times. Its specificity is not known. This sequence joins TRBV30 and TRBJ2-1; the match to TRBD1 covers 9 bases. The sequenced sample consisted of PBMCs or a T cell subset sorted from them (not recorded which). The clonotype originates from an adult woman who had mild COVID-19 (a few samples of this study predate the infection). Cell type and time point are not known. The CDR3 loop reads CACHQGQGDANEQFF. Here the CDR3 DNA reads TGTGCCTGCCACCAGGGACAGGGTGATGCCAATGAGCAGTTCTTC.